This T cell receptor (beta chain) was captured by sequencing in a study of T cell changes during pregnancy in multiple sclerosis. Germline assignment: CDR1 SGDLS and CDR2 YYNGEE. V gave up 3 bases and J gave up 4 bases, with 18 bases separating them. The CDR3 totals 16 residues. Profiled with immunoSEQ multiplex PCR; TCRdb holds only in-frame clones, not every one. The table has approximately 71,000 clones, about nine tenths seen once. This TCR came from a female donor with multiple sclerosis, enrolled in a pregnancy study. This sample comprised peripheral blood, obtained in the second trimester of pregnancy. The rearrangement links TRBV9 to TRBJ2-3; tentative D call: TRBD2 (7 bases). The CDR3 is CASSGRGGKVSDTQYF. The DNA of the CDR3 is TGTGCCAGCAGCGGGAGGGGGGGCAAGGTCTCAGATACGCAGTATTTT.